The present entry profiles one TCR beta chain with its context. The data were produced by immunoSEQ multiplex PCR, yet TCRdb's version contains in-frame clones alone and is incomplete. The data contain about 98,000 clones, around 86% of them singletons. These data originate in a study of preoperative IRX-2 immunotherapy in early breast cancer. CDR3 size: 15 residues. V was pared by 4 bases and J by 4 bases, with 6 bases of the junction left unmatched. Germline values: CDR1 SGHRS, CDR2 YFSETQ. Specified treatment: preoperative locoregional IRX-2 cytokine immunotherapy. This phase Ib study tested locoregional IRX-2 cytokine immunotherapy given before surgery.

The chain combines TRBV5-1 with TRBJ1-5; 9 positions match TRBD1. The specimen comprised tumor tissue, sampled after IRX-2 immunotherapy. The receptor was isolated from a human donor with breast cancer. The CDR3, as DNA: TGCGCCAGCAGCCCCTCTGGACAGGGGAATCAGCCCCAGCATTTT. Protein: CASSPSGQGNQPQHF.